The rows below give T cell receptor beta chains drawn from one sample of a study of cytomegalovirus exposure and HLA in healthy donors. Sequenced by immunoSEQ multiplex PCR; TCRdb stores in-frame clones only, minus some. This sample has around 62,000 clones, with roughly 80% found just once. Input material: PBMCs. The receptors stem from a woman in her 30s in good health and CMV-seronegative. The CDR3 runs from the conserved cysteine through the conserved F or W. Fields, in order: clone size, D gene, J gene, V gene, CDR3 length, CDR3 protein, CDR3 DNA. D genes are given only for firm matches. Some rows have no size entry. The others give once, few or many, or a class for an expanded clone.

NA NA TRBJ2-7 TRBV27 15 CASSLSWSADYEQYF TGTGCCAGCAGTTTATCGTGGAGTGCAGACTACGAGCAGTACTTC
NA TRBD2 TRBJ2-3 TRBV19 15 CASSSSGGLTDTQYF TGTGCCAGTAGTAGTAGCGGGGGGCTCACAGATACGCAGTATTTT
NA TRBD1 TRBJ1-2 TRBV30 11 CAWSGGTVDTF TGTGCCTGGAGTGGGGGGACAGTAGACACCTTC
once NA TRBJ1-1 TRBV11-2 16 CASRNLAYRERTEAFF TGTGCCAGCAGGAACCTTGCGTATAGGGAGCGAACTGAAGCTTTCTTT
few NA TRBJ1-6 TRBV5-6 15 CASSLAAQSNSPLHF TGTGCCAGCAGTCTTGCAGCACAGAGCAATTCACCCCTCCACTTT
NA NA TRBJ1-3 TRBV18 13 CAVLESSGNTIYF TGTGCCGTCTTAGAGAGCTCTGGAAACACCATATATTTT
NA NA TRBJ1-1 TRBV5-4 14 CASREIYANTEAFF TGTGCCAGCAGGGAGATCTATGCGAACACTGAAGCTTTCTTT
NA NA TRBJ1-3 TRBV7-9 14 CASSREFSGNTIYF TGTGCCAGCAGCCGGGAGTTCTCTGGAAACACCATATATTTT
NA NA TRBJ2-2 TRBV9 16 CASSVVPQAHTGELFF TGTGCCAGCAGCGTAGTCCCGCAGGCGCACACCGGGGAGCTGTTTTTT
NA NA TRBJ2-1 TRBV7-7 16 CASSFGGPHSYNEQFF TGTGCTAGCAGCTTCGGGGGGCCCCACTCCTACAATGAGCAGTTCTTC
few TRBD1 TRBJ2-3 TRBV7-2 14 CASSWGDRADTQYF TGTGCCAGCAGCTGGGGGGACAGGGCCGATACGCAGTATTTT
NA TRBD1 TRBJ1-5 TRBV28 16 CASRQDRGWLDQPQHF TGTGCCAGCAGACAGGACAGGGGTTGGCTGGATCAGCCCCAGCATTTT
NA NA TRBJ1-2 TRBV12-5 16 CALHLDSVWLDYGYTF TGTGCCCTGCACCTGGACTCAGTCTGGCTCGACTATGGCTACACCTTC
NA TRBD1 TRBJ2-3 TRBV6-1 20 CASSEALHGGTGSFTDTQYF TGTGCCAGCAGTGAAGCGCTTCATGGGGGGACAGGGTCATTCACAGATACGCAGTATTTT
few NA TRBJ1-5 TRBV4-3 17 CASSQDQRGGGYQPQHF TGCGCCAGCAGCCAAGATCAGCGGGGCGGGGGGTATCAGCCCCAGCATTTT
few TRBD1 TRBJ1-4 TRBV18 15 CASSVTGGRDEKLFF TGTGCCAGCTCAGTCACAGGGGGCAGGGATGAAAAACTGTTTTTT
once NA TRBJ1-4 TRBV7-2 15 CASSLHGKEGEKLFF TGTGCCAGCAGCTTGCACGGGAAAGAGGGTGAAAAACTGTTTTTT
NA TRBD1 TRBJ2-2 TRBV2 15 CASSEPGGDTGELFF TGTGCCAGCAGTGAGCCAGGGGGAGACACCGGGGAGCTGTTTTTT
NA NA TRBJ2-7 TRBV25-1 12 CASSVRGPEQYF TGTGCCAGCAGTGTACGCGGGCCCGAGCAGTACTTC
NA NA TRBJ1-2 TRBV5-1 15 CASSDHSLANYGYTF TGCGCCAGCAGCGACCACAGCCTCGCTAACTATGGCTACACCTTC
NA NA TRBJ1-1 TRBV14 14 CASSTTRGATEAFF TGTGCCAGCAGCACAACCAGGGGTGCCACTGAAGCTTTCTTT
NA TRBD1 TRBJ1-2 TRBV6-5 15 CASTSTGYNNYGYTF TGTGCCAGCACTTCGACAGGGTATAACAACTATGGCTACACCTTC
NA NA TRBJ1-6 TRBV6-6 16 CASSYSPHSSGEPLHF TGTGCCAGCAGTTACTCGCCGCACAGTTCGGGGGAACCCCTCCACTTT
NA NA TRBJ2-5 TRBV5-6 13 CASSLAYQETQYF TGTGCCAGCAGCTTGGCTTACCAAGAGACCCAGTACTTC
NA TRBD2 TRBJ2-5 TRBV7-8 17 CASSLSIGVAGEETQYF TGTGCCAGCAGCTTAAGCATCGGGGTAGCGGGGGAAGAGACCCAGTACTTC
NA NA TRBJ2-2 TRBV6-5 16 CASSYSPQGNTGELFF TGTGCCAGCAGTTACTCCCCACAGGGGAACACCGGGGAGCTGTTTTTT
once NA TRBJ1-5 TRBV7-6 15 CASSLTWSLMEPQHF TGTGCCAGCAGCTTAACCTGGAGTTTAATGGAGCCCCAGCATTTT
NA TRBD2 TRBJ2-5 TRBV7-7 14 CASQVSGGAETQYF TGTGCTAGTCAAGTTAGCGGGGGGGCAGAGACCCAGTACTTC
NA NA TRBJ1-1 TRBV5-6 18 CASSLEYRVRARNTEAFF TGTGCCAGCAGCTTAGAATACAGGGTTCGCGCTAGGAACACTGAAGCTTTCTTT
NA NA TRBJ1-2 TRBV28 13 CASSGPPRSGYTF TGTGCCAGCAGTGGTCCCCCGAGGAGCGGCTACACCTTC
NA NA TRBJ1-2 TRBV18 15 CASSPNGQQLYGYTF TGTGCCAGCTCACCAAATGGGCAGCAGCTCTATGGCTACACCTTC
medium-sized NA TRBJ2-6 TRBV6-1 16 CASSEAGSSGANVLTF TGTGCCAGCAGTGAGGCCGGGAGCTCTGGGGCCAACGTCCTGACTTTC
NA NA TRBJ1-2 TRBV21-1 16 CASSKDYRGFLYGYTF TGTGCCAGCAGCAAAGATTACAGGGGATTTCTCTATGGCTACACCTTC
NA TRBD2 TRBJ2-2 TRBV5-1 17 CASSLPLAASNTGELFF TGCGCCAGCAGCCTACCCCTAGCGGCCTCGAACACCGGGGAGCTGTTTTTT
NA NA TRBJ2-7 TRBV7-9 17 CSSSLKGPPGGPYEQYF TGTTCCAGCAGCTTAAAAGGCCCTCCCGGGGGGCCCTACGAGCAGTACTTC
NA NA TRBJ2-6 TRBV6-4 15 CASRPSPTGANVLTF TGTGCCAGCAGACCCTCCCCTACTGGGGCCAACGTCCTGACTTTC
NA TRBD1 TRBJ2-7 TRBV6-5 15 CASSRRDRGFYEQYF TGTGCCAGCAGCCGCCGGGACAGGGGATTCTACGAGCAGTACTTC
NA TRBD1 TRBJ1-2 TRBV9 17 CASSGGRRQGPAGGYTF TGTGCCAGCAGCGGAGGGCGAAGACAGGGACCCGCTGGGGGCTACACCTTC
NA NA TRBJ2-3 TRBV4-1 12 CASSRTLDTQYF TGCGCCAGCAGCCGAACATTAGATACGCAGTATTTT
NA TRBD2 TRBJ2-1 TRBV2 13 CASWFIPGGEQFF TGTGCCAGCTGGTTCATTCCGGGAGGTGAGCAGTTCTTC
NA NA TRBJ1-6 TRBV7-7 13 CASSLDSNSPLHF TGTGCCAGCAGCTTAGACAGCAATTCACCCCTCCACTTT
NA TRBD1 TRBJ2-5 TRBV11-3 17 CASSPSPGQGSSETQYF TGTGCCAGCAGCCCCTCTCCCGGACAGGGAAGTTCGGAGACCCAGTACTTC